A selection of T cell receptor beta chains follows, all from one sample in a study of beta chain features in type 1 diabetes. Data came from immunoSEQ multiplex PCR; TCRdb stores just in-frame clones and leaves some out. The sample has under 350,000 clones, approximately 8% seen once. Sample: central memory CD4+ T cells from blood. These receptors all stem from a woman aged 18-30 years in good health. Each CDR3 is given with its conserved first and last residue. The D gene is left open where the match is weak. Rows give clone size only sometimes, using once, few, many, or a class for an expanded clone.

CDR3aa | CDR3nt | abundance | v_gene | d_gene | j_gene
CASIRDRGSPLHF | TGTGCCAGCATTCGGGACAGGGGGTCACCCCTCCACTTT | few | TRBV2 | TRBD1 | TRBJ1-6
CASVPLGWSDTGELFF | TGTGCCAGCGTCCCTTTGGGGTGGTCGGACACCGGGGAGCTGTTTTTT | . | TRBV11-2 | . | TRBJ2-2
CASRAGLAGDNEQFF | TGTGCCAGCAGGGCGGGACTAGCGGGAGACAATGAGCAGTTCTTC | . | TRBV5-4 | TRBD2 | TRBJ2-1
CASSLRPSNEQFF | TGTGCCAGCAGCCTTCGGCCTAGCAATGAGCAGTTCTTC | . | TRBV7-2 | . | TRBJ2-1
CASSYSRSQPQHF | TGTGCCAGCAGTTACTCGAGGAGTCAGCCCCAGCATTTT | . | TRBV6-6 | . | TRBJ1-5
CASSRVQGTYNEQFF | TGTGCCAGCAGCCGGGTACAGGGGACCTACAATGAGCAGTTCTTC | few | TRBV7-2 | TRBD1 | TRBJ2-1
CASSLDLPRGGPDTQYF | TGTGCCAGCAGCTTGGACCTTCCTAGGGGGGGTCCAGATACGCAGTATTTT | few | TRBV7-2 | . | TRBJ2-3
CASSEQRETQYF | TGTGCCAGCAGCGAACAAAGGGAGACCCAGTACTTC | . | TRBV5-6 | . | TRBJ2-5
CARNSSSGNTIYF | TGTGCCAGGAACAGTTCCTCTGGAAACACCATATATTTT | many | TRBV27 | . | TRBJ1-3
CASRGQGYEQYF | TGTGCCAGCCGCGGACAGGGGTACGAGCAGTACTTC | . | TRBV6-5 | TRBD1 | TRBJ2-7
CASSGGTSGRYEQYF | TGTGCCAGCAGCGGGGGGACTAGCGGTCGCTACGAGCAGTACTTC | few | TRBV5-6 | TRBD2 | TRBJ2-7
CASSSGTGSFFQYF | TGTGCCAGCAGCTCCGGGACAGGGTCGTTCTTCCAGTACTTC | few | TRBV7-2 | TRBD1 | TRBJ2-5
CAWSGGGEGQPQHF | TGTGCCTGGAGTGGAGGGGGAGAGGGACAGCCCCAGCATTTT | . | TRBV30 | . | TRBJ1-5
CASGPNGYGYTF | TGTGCCAGTGGGCCAAATGGCTATGGCTACACCTTC | . | TRBV6-1 | . | TRBJ1-2
CASSLGDSGSISETQYF | TGTGCCAGCAGCTTGGGGGATAGTGGGAGTATTTCAGAGACCCAGTACTTC | few | TRBV5-4 | . | TRBJ2-5
CASSPPPPGTAYNEQFF | TGTGCCAGCAGCCCACCCCCTCCAGGGACAGCCTACAATGAGCAGTTCTTC | . | TRBV7-9 | TRBD1 | TRBJ2-1
CSGRTGGVTEAFF | TGCAGCGGACGGACAGGGGGCGTTACTGAAGCTTTCTTT | few | TRBV29-1 | TRBD1 | TRBJ1-1
CASSLGLSTDTQYF | TGTGCCAGCAGCTTAGGACTGAGCACAGATACGCAGTATTTT | many | TRBV7-2 | . | TRBJ2-3
CASSLAEGTGELFF | TGCGCCAGCAGCTTGGCTGAGGGCACCGGGGAGCTGTTTTTT | few | TRBV5-1 | . | TRBJ2-2
CSVAQGSNTIYF | TGCAGCGTTGCCCAGGGTTCAAACACCATATATTTT | many | TRBV29-1 | . | TRBJ1-3
CASRSQPGLAGGVEQFF | TGTGCCAGCAGATCCCAGCCCGGACTAGCGGGAGGGGTTGAGCAGTTCTTC | few | TRBV7-8 | TRBD2 | TRBJ2-1
CASTTGGGYRDQETQYF | TGTGCCAGCACCACGGGGGGGGGCTATCGTGACCAAGAGACCCAGTACTTC | . | TRBV7-8 | TRBD2 | TRBJ2-5
CASSIGAGASGTNEQFF | TGTGCCAGTAGTATAGGAGCGGGGGCTAGCGGTACTAATGAGCAGTTCTTC | many | TRBV19 | TRBD2 | TRBJ2-1
CASREATQLGEQFF | TGCGCCAGCAGGGAGGCTACCCAGCTAGGTGAGCAGTTCTTC | many | TRBV5-1 | . | TRBJ2-1
CASSLVASGEIDTQYF | TGTGCCAGCAGCTTAGTCGCCAGCGGGGAGATAGATACGCAGTATTTT | . | TRBV7-9 | TRBD2 | TRBJ2-3
CATSRDPLGTSGNTIYF | TGTGCCACCAGCAGAGATCCCCTAGGGACCTCTGGAAACACCATATATTTT | . | TRBV15 | . | TRBJ1-3
CSVVPTYNEQFF | TGCAGCGTTGTACCCACCTACAATGAGCAGTTCTTC | . | TRBV29-1 | . | TRBJ2-1
CASSLTGRGNQPQHF | TGTGCCAGCAGCCTTACAGGTAGAGGTAATCAGCCCCAGCATTTT | . | TRBV7-2 | . | TRBJ1-5
CASSPSMNSNQPQHF | TGTGCCAGCAGCCCCTCGATGAATAGCAATCAGCCCCAGCATTTT | . | TRBV7-8 | . | TRBJ1-5
CASSQVGGTYYNEQFF | TGCGCCAGCAGCCAAGTAGGGGGAACATATTACAATGAGCAGTTCTTC | . | TRBV4-3 | . | TRBJ2-1
CASSRPGQGHEQYF | TGTGCCAGCAGCAGGCCGGGACAGGGACACGAGCAGTACTTC | . | TRBV11-2 | TRBD1 | TRBJ2-7
CASSVDGSGRAYNEQFF | TGTGCCAGCAGCGTAGACGGTAGCGGGAGGGCCTACAATGAGCAGTTCTTC | . | TRBV9 | TRBD2 | TRBJ2-1
CASGFGLAGAETQYF | TGTGCTAGTGGTTTCGGACTAGCGGGAGCAGAGACCCAGTACTTC | . | TRBV12-5 | TRBD2 | TRBJ2-5
CSAGLAGAYEQYF | TGCAGCGCCGGACTAGCGGGGGCCTACGAGCAGTACTTC | . | TRBV29-1 | TRBD2 | TRBJ2-7
CASSSPGLQKDTQYF | TGTGCCAGCAGTTCCCCGGGACTACAGAAAGATACGCAGTATTTT | . | TRBV27 | TRBD2 | TRBJ2-3
CASSSYSTSGETQYF | TGTGCCAGCAGCTCATACTCTACTAGCGGGGAGACCCAGTACTTC | many | TRBV7-6 | TRBD2 | TRBJ2-5
CASSLTSGRVGNTIYF | TGTGCCAGCAGCTTAACCTCCGGCAGGGTTGGAAACACCATATATTTT | . | TRBV11-2 | . | TRBJ1-3
CASRTLAGSSYNEQFF | TGTGCCAGCAGGACGTTAGCGGGGAGCTCCTACAATGAGCAGTTCTTC | few | TRBV6-6 | TRBD2 | TRBJ2-1
CASSLDGPISGNTIYF | TGTGCCAGCAGCTTAGATGGGCCGATCTCTGGAAACACCATATATTTT | . | TRBV7-2 | . | TRBJ1-3
CASSYSGQPSGNTIYF | TGTGCCAGCAGTTACTCGGGACAGCCCTCTGGAAACACCATATATTTT | . | TRBV6-5 | TRBD1 | TRBJ1-3
CSVGDRSGGVSYTF | TGCAGCGTTGGGGATCGCTCAGGGGGCGTTAGCTACACCTTC | . | TRBV29-1 | TRBD1 | TRBJ1-2
CASKLTGTYEQYF | TGTGCCAGCAAACTGACAGGCACCTACGAGCAGTACTTC | . | TRBV11-3 | . | TRBJ2-7
CASSILFRSPEAFF | TGTGCCAGTAGTATATTATTCCGGTCTCCAGAAGCTTTCTTT | . | TRBV19 | . | TRBJ1-1
CASSWDSKNIQYF | TGTGCCAGTAGTTGGGACAGCAAAAACATTCAGTACTTC | . | TRBV19 | TRBD1 | TRBJ2-4
CASSLGAGTRSTDTQYF | TGTGCCAGCAGCTTAGGCGCCGGGACACGGAGCACAGATACGCAGTATTTT | . | TRBV11-2 | . | TRBJ2-3
CASSRDGGRSAQHF | TGTGCCAGCAGCCGGGACGGAGGGCGATCAGCCCAGCATTTT | few | TRBV5-6 | . | TRBJ1-5
CASSQMEQPQHF | TGTGCCAGCAGTCAAATGGAGCAGCCCCAGCATTTT | few | TRBV7-9 | . | TRBJ1-5
CASSLVVTGGTDTQYF | TGTGCCAGCAGCTTAGTTGTCACGGGAGGAACAGATACGCAGTATTTT | . | TRBV7-3 | TRBD2 | TRBJ2-3
CASSKGPQETQYF | TGCGCCAGCAGCAAAGGCCCTCAAGAGACCCAGTACTTC | . | TRBV5-1 | . | TRBJ2-5
CASSLEEQATETQYF | TGCGCCAGCAGCTTGGAGGAACAGGCGACAGAGACCCAGTACTTC | . | TRBV5-1 | . | TRBJ2-5
CASTKNSNEQFF | TGTGCCAGCACCAAGAACTCCAATGAGCAGTTCTTC | few | TRBV6-1 | . | TRBJ2-1
CASSSVAGSNEQFF | TGCGCCAGCAGCTCGGTAGCGGGAAGCAATGAGCAGTTCTTC | few | TRBV4-3 | TRBD2 | TRBJ2-1
CASSELAGGHYEQYF | TGTGCCAGTAGTGAACTAGCGGGAGGTCACTACGAGCAGTACTTC | few | TRBV19 | TRBD2 | TRBJ2-7
CASSLPGAEAFF | TGCGCCAGCAGCCTGCCCGGGGCTGAAGCTTTCTTT | . | TRBV5-1 | . | TRBJ1-1
CASSESRQPSTDTQYF | TGTGCCAGCAGTGAATCTCGACAGCCGAGCACAGATACGCAGTATTTT | few | TRBV6-1 | . | TRBJ2-3
CASSLALSGGQNEQFF | TGTGCCAGCAGCTTAGCGCTTAGCGGGGGGCAGAATGAGCAGTTCTTC | many | TRBV7-2 | TRBD2 | TRBJ2-1
CASSQPRVGHSRRQEQFF | TGCGCCAGCAGCCAGCCGAGGGTCGGGCACTCAAGACGCCAAGAGCAGTTCTTC | . | TRBV4-3 | . | TRBJ2-1